What follows describes a single TCR beta chain. This clonotype was seen ten or more times. This receptor's antigen is unknown. Per-base qualities were not stored, and no clone one base away is much larger. CDR1 SGHTA and CDR2 FQGNSA are derived from the germline V gene. The V end gives up 3 bases and the J end 7 bases, leaving 9 bases in the junction not matched to a gene. The CDR3 spans 15 residues, from the cysteine through the phenylalanine. Only the CDR3 DNA is retained, 45 bases long and in frame from the first base. Instrument used: Illumina HiSeq 1500. Through fastp at Q25 and MiXCR, TCRdb rebuilt clones from the public reads, retaining in-frame beta chains. CDR3 protein sequences are deduplicated, and each keeps its most common genes and DNA. The sample has 740,000 or so distinct CDR3 sequences on record, 35% of them singletons. About 2.8% of the sample is held by the ten biggest clonotypes. This entry is derived from a study of T cell repertoires in cytomegalovirus infection (dated by TCRdb to about 2019). Notes on the research overall: Donor HLA type was relevant to the analysis, because carriage of CMV infection together with the matching HLA type was indicated by public TCR beta signatures.

The research as a whole found: The ex vivo response was dominated by HLA-C-restricted CMV-specific TCR beta clonotypes, which also provided the single most frequent clonotype in two of eight donors. Cumulative frequency of public TCR beta family members discriminated carriers of CMV infection plus the relevant HLA type in this cohort and an independent approximately 370-donor cohort.

The sequence is built from TRBV7-2 and TRBJ2-1, with 7 middle bases fitting TRBD2. The origin of this receptor is a human donor in good health (CMV status not recorded). Some clones in this sample may be carry-over from other donors' samples. The specimen was PBMCs. The nucleotide sequence is TGTGCCAGCAGCTTTTGGGCGGGAGCTGGGAATGAGCAGTTCTTC. Its protein is CASSFWAGAGNEQFF.